This TCR beta chain is drawn from a study of siplizumab effects on memory and regulatory T cells. Sequencing used immunoSEQ multiplex PCR; TCRdb keeps in-frame clones, though not all of them. The sample comprises tens of thousands of clones, 80% to 95% of which are singletons, and 5.5% to 7.5% rests with the top ten. This clone was detected only a few times. V shed 6 bases and J 3 bases; nucleotides not matched to a gene: 4. The germline V gene has CDR1 MNHEY and CDR2 SMNVEV (reference sequence). CDR3 length: 13 residues. The sample was CD8+ T cells sorted from blood. This chain links TRBV27 with TRBJ1-2, with 7 bases aligning to TRBD1. The source of this sequence is a human donor in good health. The CDR3: CASSGGTDYGYTF. DNA of the CDR3: TGTGCCAGCAGCGGCGGGACAGACTATGGCTACACCTTC.